The rows below give T cell receptor beta chains drawn from one sample of a study of T cells in Graves' hyperthyroidism and ophthalmopathy. MiXCR was run by TCRdb on the multiplex PCR reads, yielding one entry per CDR3 protein. This table has 600,000 to 700,000 distinct CDR3 sequences, 45% appearing once. Sequences were obtained from peripheral blood or thyroid tissue (not recorded which). These receptors came from an adult man with Graves' disease, either hyperthyroidism or ophthalmopathy (not recorded which). Each CDR3 is given without its conserved first and last residue. Fields, in order: clone size, J gene, D gene, V gene, CDR3 protein. The D gene is left open where the match is weak. Part of the rows lack a size; the others show once, few, many or a class for expanded clones.

many	TRBJ1-6	.	TRBV10-3	AISAGDSPLH
.	TRBJ1-5	.	TRBV25-1	ARRGNQPQH
.	TRBJ1-3	TRBD1	TRBV10-3	AISGTGVEGNTIY
.	TRBJ1-2	.	TRBV12-3/TRBV12-4	ASSQGAVYGYT
.	TRBJ2-2	TRBD2	TRBV29-1	SVEDQRGRADTGELF
.	TRBJ1-4	.	TRBV7-9	ASSPNNPTGSGEKLF
many	TRBJ1-4	.	TRBV12-3/TRBV12-4	ASSLRDGKKLF
.	TRBJ2-2	TRBD1	TRBV29-1	SALDRGCNTGELF
few	TRBJ2-7	TRBD2	TRBV7-6	ASSLAGTRGEQY
few	TRBJ1-2	TRBD1	TRBV7-2	ASSQVGQGGYGYT
.	TRBJ1-2	.	TRBV29-1	SVEDVTYGYT
.	TRBJ1-1	TRBD1	TRBV2	ASSQAYGTGVAF
.	TRBJ1-2	.	TRBV7-8	ASSLEWTPNYGYT
.	TRBJ1-1	.	TRBV2	ASRPVGGYEAF
once	TRBJ1-4	.	TRBV5-1	ASSSQVGVNEKLF
.	TRBJ1-2	TRBD1	TRBV7-9	ASSPGQGLYGYT
many	TRBJ2-7	.	TRBV2	ASRRLMGGNEQY
many	TRBJ1-6	.	TRBV7-8	ASSLGIPSPLH
.	TRBJ1-2	.	TRBV5-5	ASSLDGHANYGYT
few	TRBJ1-2	.	TRBV20-1	SATRGMRLDGYT
.	TRBJ1-6	.	TRBV7-9	ASTGTGYNSPLH
.	TRBJ1-4	TRBD1	TRBV20-1	SARSWTGGNEKLF
.	TRBJ1-2	.	TRBV29-1	SVEQGQLNYGYT
.	TRBJ2-3	.	TRBV10-3	AISGDPDTQY
many	TRBJ2-7	TRBD1	TRBV2	ASSIQGVGSEQY
few	TRBJ1-2	TRBD1	TRBV5-1	ASSLAWTGEGYT
few	TRBJ2-7	TRBD1	TRBV7-9	ASSQEPGQGVSYEQY
.	TRBJ1-5	.	TRBV7-2	ASSLVGGGSNQPQH
.	TRBJ2-7	TRBD1	TRBV9	ASSVATGQGVIEQY
few	TRBJ1-2	TRBD1	TRBV6-1	ASSYSDRGNYGYT
.	TRBJ2-2	.	TRBV20-1	SARDPLASGELF
.	TRBJ1-6	TRBD1	TRBV2	ASTLRDSDSPLH
.	TRBJ1-6	TRBD1	TRBV10-3	ASRPGQHNSPLH
many	TRBJ1-4	TRBD1	TRBV29-1	SVGDRGPEEKLF
many	TRBJ1-6	.	TRBV12-3/TRBV12-4	ASQSSYNSPLH
.	TRBJ2-7	.	TRBV24-1	ATSDPGSLPYEQY
.	TRBJ1-6	.	TRBV7-2	ASSQEAESYSPLH
few	TRBJ1-1	.	TRBV12-3/TRBV12-4	ASSLDAGAGHMNTEAF
.	TRBJ2-7	.	TRBV5-1	ASSSGTPLEQY
.	TRBJ1-1	.	TRBV7-9	ASSSSLGGVNTEAF
few	TRBJ1-6	.	TRBV18	ASSPGKSSPLH
.	TRBJ2-7	.	TRBV10-3	AISLLGSNYEQY
.	TRBJ2-7	TRBD1	TRBV20-1	SAQQGPGYGQY
.	TRBJ1-2	.	TRBV7-2	ASSHGPENYGYT
.	TRBJ1-1	.	TRBV9	ASSQDWRVLAF
.	TRBJ1-4	.	TRBV2	ASSEPQDISTNEKLF
.	TRBJ2-5	TRBD2	TRBV20-1	SARDPSGGAEETQY
few	TRBJ2-2	.	TRBV7-9	ASMRGNTGELF
.	TRBJ1-5	.	TRBV19	ASSISGGGGGPQH
.	TRBJ1-2	.	TRBV14	ASSPGARVVGYT